The 11 T cell receptor beta chains presented below share a single source sample, sequenced in a study of cytomegalovirus exposure and HLA in healthy donors. Primers for the PCR totalled 60 Vbeta and 13 Jbeta. Using immunoSEQ multiplex PCR, the repertoire was profiled, and TCRdb retains in-frame clones only, with some absent. The table lists 150,000 to 200,000 clones, 82% of them singletons. Sequenced: PBMCs. Receptor source: a woman under 30 in good health and CMV-seronegative.

This clone has just one count. The gene calls are TRBV7-8 and TRBJ2-3; 14 nucleotides line up with TRBD2. This CDR3 is built from 22 residues. Losses at the gene ends were 0 bases for V and 0 bases for J; bases not matched to a gene: 14. Germline V gene data show CDR1 as SGHVS and CDR2 as FQNEAQ. Here the CDR3 reads CASSLAGGGTSGRRLSTDTQYF. The CDR3 nucleotides read TGTGCCAGCAGCTTAGCTGGGGGGGGGACTAGCGGGAGACGCCTCAGCACAGATACGCAGTATTTT.

About this clone itself: Sequence at one end of the junction differs from germline and may be a read error. The rearrangement uses TRBV7-9 and TRBJ1-5; 8 bases line up with TRBD1. The CDR3 spans 13 residues. Germline V gene data show CDR1 as SEHNR and CDR2 as FQNEAQ (reference sequence). Written as DNA, the CDR3 is TGTGCCAGCAGCTTAGTAGAGGACAGGGTAGTAACTTTT. It specifies CASSLVEDRVVTF.

This sequence joins TRBV19 and TRBJ1-4, with D tentatively TRBD1 (5 bases). Germline V gene lookup returns CDR1 LNHDA and CDR2 SQIVND (reference sequence). CDR3 length equals 15 residues. The V gene lost 3 bases and the J gene lost 0 bases, with 8 bases spanning the gap. The CDR3 sequence is CASSIGTSTNEKLFF. The CDR3 nucleotides read TGTGCCAGTAGTATCGGGACTTCAACTAATGAAAAACTGTTTTTT.

The chain carries TRBV7-9 and TRBJ2-5, with 10 bases fitting TRBD1. V trimming: 5 bases; J trimming: 5 bases; junction bases outside the gene matches: 11. This CDR3 region has 16 residues. Looked up from germline, CDR1 is SEHNR and CDR2 is FQNEAQ (reference sequence). The CDR3 region has the DNA TGTGCCAGCAGCGACGGACAGGGGGGCCCGGGGGAGACCCAGTACTTC. The encoded protein is CASSDGQGGPGETQYF.

V is TRBV18 and J is TRBJ2-7; D possibly corresponds to TRBD1 (5 bases). The CDR3 consists of 13 residues. Germline V gene sequence: CDR1 KGHSH, CDR2 LQKENI. V was trimmed by 2 bases and J by 3 bases, leaving 8 bases between them. The CDR3 region has the DNA TGTGCCAGCTCACCAGGGGCCGACTACGAGCAGTACTTC. Translation: CASSPGADYEQYF.

The V call is TRBV6-6, the J call TRBJ2-7; possibly TRBD2 for D (6 bases). The CDR3 is made up of 15 amino acids. The V gene lost 8 bases and the J gene lost 0 bases, with 17 bases spanning the gap. CDR1 and CDR2 from the germline V gene are MNHNY and SVGAGI (reference sequence). The CDR3 is CASAKWETSSYEQYF. The CDR3 DNA sequence: TGTGCCAGCGCCAAATGGGAGACTAGCTCCTACGAGCAGTACTTC.

The chain links TRBV27 to TRBJ1-4; D gene ambiguous. CDR1 is MNHEY and CDR2 is SMNVEV in the germline V gene (reference sequence). This CDR3 is built from 12 residues. V was pared by 4 bases and J by 2 bases, with 2 bases between. The CDR3 nucleotides are TGTGCCAGCAGTTCTACTAATGAAAAACTGTTTTTT. This gives the protein CASSSTNEKLFF.

V and J are TRBV27 and TRBJ2-5, with D tentatively TRBD2 (6 bases). Germline V gene sequence: CDR1 MNHEY, CDR2 SMNVEV (reference sequence). Trimming left V 1 base short and J 5 bases short, with 11 bases between. The CDR3 sequence is 14 residues long. This CDR3 is CASSLFRDSETQYF. The CDR3 bases are TGTGCCAGCAGTTTATTTAGGGACTCCGAGACCCAGTACTTC.

The rearrangement joins TRBV28 to TRBJ1-1, with 7 bases aligning to TRBD1. The CDR3 is made up of 15 amino acids. V lost 5 bases, J lost 2 bases, and 8 bases stayed unmatched. Germline V gene data show CDR1 as MDHEN and CDR2 as SYDVKM. The CDR3 DNA sequence: TGTGCCAGCAGTCCCCCCCGACAGGGAAACACTGAAGCTTTCTTT. It is translated as CASSPPRQGNTEAFF.

This chain links TRBV19 with TRBJ2-7; D is possibly TRBD2 (6 bases). Trimming cost V 2 bases and J 0 bases, with 14 bases left between them. The CDR3 has 16 residues. In germline, CDR1 is LNHDA, CDR2 SQIVND (reference sequence). The CDR3 region is CASSIFGGVSSYEQYF. The DNA of the CDR3 is TGTGCCAGTAGTATATTCGGAGGGGTAAGCTCCTACGAGCAGTACTTC.

The genes are TRBV28 and TRBJ2-5; D might be TRBD2 (6 bases). CDR1 is MDHEN and CDR2 is SYDVKM in the germline V gene. The CDR3 is 15 amino acids. V lost 5 bases and J lost 1, with 14 bases in between. CDR3 coding DNA: TGTGCCAGCAGTCCAGCACAGGAGGGCCAAGAGACCCAGTACTTC. This translates into CASSPAQEGQETQYF.